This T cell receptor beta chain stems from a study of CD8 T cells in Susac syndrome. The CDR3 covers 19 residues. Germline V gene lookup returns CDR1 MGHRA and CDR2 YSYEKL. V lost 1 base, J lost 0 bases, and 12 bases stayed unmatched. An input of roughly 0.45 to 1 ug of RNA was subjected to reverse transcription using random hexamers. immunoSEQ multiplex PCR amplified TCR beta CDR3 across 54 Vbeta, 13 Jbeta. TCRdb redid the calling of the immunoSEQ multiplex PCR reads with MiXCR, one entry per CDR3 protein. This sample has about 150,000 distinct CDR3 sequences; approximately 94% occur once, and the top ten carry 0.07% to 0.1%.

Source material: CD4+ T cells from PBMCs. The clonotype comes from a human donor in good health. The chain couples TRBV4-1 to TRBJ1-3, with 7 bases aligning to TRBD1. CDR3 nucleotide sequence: TGCGCCAGCAGCCAAGCTCTTATCCCGGGACAGACCTCTGGAAACACCATATATTTT. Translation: CASSQALIPGQTSGNTIYF.